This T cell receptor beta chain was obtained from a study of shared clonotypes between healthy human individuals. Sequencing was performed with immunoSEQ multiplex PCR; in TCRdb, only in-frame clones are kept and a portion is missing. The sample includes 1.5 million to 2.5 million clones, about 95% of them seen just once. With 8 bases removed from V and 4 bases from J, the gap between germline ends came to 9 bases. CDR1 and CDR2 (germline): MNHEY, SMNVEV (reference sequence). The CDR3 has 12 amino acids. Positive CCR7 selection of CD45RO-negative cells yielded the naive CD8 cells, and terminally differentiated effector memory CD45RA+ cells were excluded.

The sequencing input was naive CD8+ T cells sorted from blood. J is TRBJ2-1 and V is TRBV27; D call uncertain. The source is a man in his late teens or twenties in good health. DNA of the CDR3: TGTGCCAGCGGGGTCATATACAATGAGCAGTTCTTC. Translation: CASGVIYNEQFF.